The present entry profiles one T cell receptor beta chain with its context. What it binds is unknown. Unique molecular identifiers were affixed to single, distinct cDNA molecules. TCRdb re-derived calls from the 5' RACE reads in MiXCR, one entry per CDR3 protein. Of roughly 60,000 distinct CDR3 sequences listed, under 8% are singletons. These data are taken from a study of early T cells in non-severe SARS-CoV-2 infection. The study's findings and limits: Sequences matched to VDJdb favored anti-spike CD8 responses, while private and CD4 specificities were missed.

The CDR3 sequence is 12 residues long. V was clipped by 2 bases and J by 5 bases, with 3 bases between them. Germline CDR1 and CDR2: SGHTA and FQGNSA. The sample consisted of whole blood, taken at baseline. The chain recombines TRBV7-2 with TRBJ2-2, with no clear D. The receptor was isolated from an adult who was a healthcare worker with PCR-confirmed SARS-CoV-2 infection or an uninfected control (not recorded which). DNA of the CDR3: TGTGCCAGCAGCTTAAGGACCGGGGAGCTGTTTTTT. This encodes CASSLRTGELFF.